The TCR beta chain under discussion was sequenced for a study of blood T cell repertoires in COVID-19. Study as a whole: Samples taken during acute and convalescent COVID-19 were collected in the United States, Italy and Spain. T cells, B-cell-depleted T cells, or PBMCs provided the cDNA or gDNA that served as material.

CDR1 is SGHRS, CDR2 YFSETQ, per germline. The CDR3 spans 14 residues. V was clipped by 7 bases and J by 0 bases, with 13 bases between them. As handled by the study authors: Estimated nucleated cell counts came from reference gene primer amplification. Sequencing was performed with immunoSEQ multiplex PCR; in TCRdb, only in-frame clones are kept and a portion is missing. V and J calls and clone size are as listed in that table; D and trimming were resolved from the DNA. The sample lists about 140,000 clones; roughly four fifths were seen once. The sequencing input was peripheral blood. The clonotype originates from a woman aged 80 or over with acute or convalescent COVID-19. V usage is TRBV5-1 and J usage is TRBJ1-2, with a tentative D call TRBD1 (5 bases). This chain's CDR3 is CASSRESANYGYTF. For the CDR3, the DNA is TGCGCCAGCTCCAGGGAATCGGCTAACTATGGCTACACCTTC.